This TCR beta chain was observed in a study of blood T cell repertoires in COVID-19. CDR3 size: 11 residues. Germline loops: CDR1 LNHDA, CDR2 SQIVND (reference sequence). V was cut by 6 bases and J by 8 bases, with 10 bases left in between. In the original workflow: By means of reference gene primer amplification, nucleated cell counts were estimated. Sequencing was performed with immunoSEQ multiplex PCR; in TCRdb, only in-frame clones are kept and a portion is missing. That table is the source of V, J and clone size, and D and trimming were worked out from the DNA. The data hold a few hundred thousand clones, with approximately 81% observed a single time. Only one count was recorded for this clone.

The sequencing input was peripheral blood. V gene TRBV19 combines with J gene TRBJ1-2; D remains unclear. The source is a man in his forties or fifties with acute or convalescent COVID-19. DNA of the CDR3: TGTGCCAGTAGGGAGTTTCGGGGCTACACCTTC. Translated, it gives CASREFRGYTF. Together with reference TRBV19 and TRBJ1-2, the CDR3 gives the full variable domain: DGGITQSPKYLFRKEGQNVTLSCEQNLNHDAMYWYRQDPGQGLRLIYYSQIVNDFQKGDIAEGYSVSREKKESFPLTVTSAQKNPTAFYLCASREFRGYTFGSGTRLTVV.